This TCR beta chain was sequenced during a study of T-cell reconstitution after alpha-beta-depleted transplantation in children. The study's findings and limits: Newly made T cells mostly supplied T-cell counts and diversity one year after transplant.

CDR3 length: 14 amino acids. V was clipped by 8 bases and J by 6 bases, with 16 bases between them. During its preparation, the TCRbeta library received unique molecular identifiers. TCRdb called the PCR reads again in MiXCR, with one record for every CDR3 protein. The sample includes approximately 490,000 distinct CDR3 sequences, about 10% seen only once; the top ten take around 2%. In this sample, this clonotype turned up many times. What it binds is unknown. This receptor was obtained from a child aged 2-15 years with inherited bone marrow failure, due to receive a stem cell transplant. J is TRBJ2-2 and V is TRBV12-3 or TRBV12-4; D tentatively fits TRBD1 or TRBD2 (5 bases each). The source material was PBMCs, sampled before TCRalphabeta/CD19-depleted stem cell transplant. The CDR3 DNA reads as TGTGCCAGCTCAGGGACCTCGGATGCCGGGGAGCTGTTTTTT. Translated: CASSGTSDAGELFF.